This T cell receptor beta chain comes out of a study of naive and memory T cell subsets. CMV status came from CD4+ IFNgamma after overnight CMV lysate stimulation. Study-level results: Over 90% of naive TCR sequences appeared only once after error correction, unlike memory subsets. A few larger clonotypes appeared in naive repertoires, especially CD8, possibly memory cells re-expressing CD45RA. Activation and differentiation may alter RNA-based TCR counts.

Two oligonucleotides, mixed equimolar, formed the beta constant-region primer covering TRBC1 and TRBC2. Nested alpha and beta constant-region primers with the SP2 primer drove four PCR rounds on ligated cDNA. TCRdb redid the calling of the UMI-ligation and nested PCR reads with MiXCR, one entry per CDR3 protein. The profile shows about 100,000 distinct CDR3 sequences, about 14% of them singletons. V was shortened by 1 base and J by 1 base, with 5 bases between the two germline ends. The CDR3 is 15 residues long. From germline, CDR1 is SGHTA and CDR2 FQGNSA. This clonotype was counted only a few times. The target antigen is unknown.

Material: naive CD8+ T cells from blood. The receptor's source is a human donor in good health. V and J are TRBV7-2 and TRBJ2-6; D is ambiguous. The DNA of the CDR3 is TGTGCCAGCAGCTTAGTAAGGTCTGGGGCCAACGTCCTGACTTTC. The encoded protein is CASSLVRSGANVLTF.